A selection of T cell receptor beta chains follows, all from one sample in a study of CD8+CD57+ T cells in acquired aplastic anemia. One entry per CDR3 protein, called by TCRdb with MiXCR from the reads. The sample has about 150,000 distinct CDR3 sequences; around 41% are singletons. The specimen sequenced was sorted CD4+, CD8+, or CD8+CD57+ T cells (not recorded which) from PBMCs. Receptors were obtained from a human donor in good health, serving as a control. The CDR3 runs from the conserved cysteine through the conserved F or W. The D gene is left open where the match is weak. Expanded clones get a size class; other rows say once, few or many, or leave the size out.

d_call,j_call,v_call,clone_size,cdr3_aa,cdr3_nt
TRBD1,TRBJ2-1,TRBV25-1,few,CASSAFGRQGALDNEQFF,TGTGCCAGCTCAGCCTTTGGCAGACAGGGGGCTTTGGACAATGAGCAGTTCTTC
NA,TRBJ2-5,TRBV29-1,medium-sized,CSGVVQETQYF,TGCAGCGGGGTGGTCCAAGAGACCCAGTACTTC
NA,TRBJ1-4,TRBV15,few,CATESPNRYEKLFF,TGTGCCACTGAGAGTCCGAACCGATATGAAAAACTGTTTTTT
NA,TRBJ2-7,TRBV29-1,NA,CSVEEDSSYEQYF,TGCAGCGTTGAAGAGGACAGCTCCTACGAGCAGTACTTC
NA,TRBJ1-2,TRBV19,NA,CASSQSLGYTF,TGTGCCAGTAGTCAAAGCTTGGGCTACACCTTC
TRBD2,TRBJ2-3,TRBV12-5,many,CASGIGGDTDTQYF,TGTGCTAGTGGTATCGGGGGGGACACAGATACGCAGTATTTT
NA,TRBJ1-6,TRBV19,NA,CASSIGTAGNSPLHF,TGTGCCAGTAGTATAGGGACAGCTGGCAATTCACCCCTCCACTTT
TRBD2,TRBJ2-2,TRBV11-2,few,CASSLGGLARAGELFF,TGTGCCAGCAGCTTAGGTGGACTAGCTCGGGCCGGGGAGCTGTTTTTT
TRBD1,TRBJ1-1,TRBV19,NA,CASSLQGAAEAFF,TGTGCCAGTAGTTTACAGGGGGCCGCTGAAGCTTTCTTT
NA,TRBJ1-4,TRBV19,NA,CASSMAQGINEKLLF,TGTGCCAGTAGTATGGCCCAGGGGATTAATGAAAAACTGCTTTTT
TRBD2,TRBJ2-5,TRBV7-6,NA,CASRPTSKETQYF,TGTGCCAGCAGGCCGACTAGCAAAGAGACCCAGTACTTC
NA,TRBJ2-7,TRBV25-1,many,CASSEGSYEQYF,TGTGCCAGCAGTGAAGGCAGCTACGAGCAGTACTTC
NA,TRBJ1-2,TRBV19,NA,CASSIDGLPTF,TGTGCCAGTAGTATAGATGGCCTTCCGACCTTC
TRBD1,TRBJ1-4,TRBV29-1,few,CSVALTGALEKLFF,TGCAGCGTCGCACTGACAGGGGCTTTGGAAAAACTGTTTTTT
NA,TRBJ2-3,TRBV5-1,many,CASSVGTPSTDTQYF,TGCGCCAGCAGCGTGGGGACACCTAGCACAGATACGCAGTATTTT
NA,TRBJ1-2,TRBV19,many,CASSSFTGSYGYTF,TGTGCCAGTAGTAGCTTCACAGGGTCCTATGGCTACACCTTC
NA,TRBJ2-4,TRBV7-9,many,CASSLARLGKNIQYF,TGTGCCAGCAGCTTAGCGCGGCTAGGCAAAAACATTCAGTACTTC
NA,TRBJ1-1,TRBV12-3/TRBV12-4,NA,CASSPSGQPGNTEAFF,TGTGCCAGCAGTCCTTCTGGGCAACCTGGGAACACTGAAGCTTTCTTT
NA,TRBJ2-7,TRBV24-1,few,CATSDPRDLYEQYF,TGTGCCACCAGTGACCCCAGGGATCTCTACGAGCAGTACTTC
NA,TRBJ1-3,TRBV2,NA,CASSEKRWSSGNTIYF,TGTGCCAGCAGTGAAAAACGGTGGAGCTCTGGAAACACCATATATTTT
NA,TRBJ1-2,TRBV4-1,NA,CASSQGGPGAGYGYTF,TGCGCCAGCAGCCAAGGGGGCCCGGGGGCTGGTTATGGCTACACCTTC
TRBD2,TRBJ2-1,TRBV5-1,many,CASSLNSELAKNEQFF,TGCGCCAGCAGCTTGAATTCTGAACTAGCGAAGAATGAGCAGTTCTTC
TRBD2,TRBJ2-7,TRBV10-1,NA,CAISGTGGTYEQYF,TGTGCCATCAGTGGGACGGGGGGAACCTACGAGCAGTACTTC
NA,TRBJ2-2,TRBV4-1,many,CASSQDPINTGELFF,TGCGCCAGCAGCCAAGATCCGATAAACACCGGGGAGCTGTTTTTT
NA,TRBJ2-6,TRBV11-1,NA,CASTSSTSFSGANVLTF,TGTGCCAGCACCTCGAGTACCTCATTCTCTGGGGCCAACGTCCTGACTTTC
TRBD1,TRBJ1-6,TRBV20-1,NA,CSARSPGQGTPLHF,TGCAGTGCTAGATCCCCGGGACAGGGAACACCCCTCCACTTT
TRBD2,TRBJ2-3,TRBV5-1,NA,CASSRVPSGGLSTDTQYF,TGCGCCAGCAGCCGGGTCCCTAGCGGGGGCCTTAGCACAGATACGCAGTATTTT
NA,TRBJ1-2,TRBV20-1,many,CSAGGGPNYGYTF,TGCAGTGCAGGTGGCGGGCCTAACTATGGCTACACCTTC
NA,TRBJ2-2,TRBV2,NA,CASRIDSNTGELFF,TGTGCCAGCAGGATCGACAGCAACACCGGGGAGCTGTTTTTT
TRBD1,TRBJ2-7,TRBV11-3,NA,CAGPPGQGALGQYF,TGTGCCGGACCCCCGGGACAGGGTGCGTTAGGGCAGTACTTC
NA,TRBJ2-5,TRBV18,few,CASSPPGRVETQYF,TGTGCCAGCTCACCACCGGGCAGGGTGGAGACCCAGTACTTC
TRBD1,TRBJ1-5,TRBV20-1,many,CSARLTGGLSQPQHF,TGCAGTGCTAGGCTGACAGGGGGACTCTCGCAGCCCCAGCATTTT
NA,TRBJ2-5,TRBV28,many,CASQTDTGTQYF,TGTGCCAGCCAGACCGATACGGGGACCCAGTACTTC
NA,TRBJ2-5,TRBV4-2,NA,CASSQVAFTTPPKTQYF,TGTGCCAGCAGCCAAGTCGCGTTCACGACTCCCCCGAAGACCCAGTACTTC
NA,TRBJ2-5,TRBV2,NA,CASRVVEETQYF,TGTGCCAGCAGGGTTGTCGAAGAGACCCAGTACTTC
TRBD1,TRBJ1-2,TRBV24-1,NA,CATSIGTGGIYGYTF,TGTGCCACCAGTATTGGGACAGGGGGCATCTATGGCTACACCTTC
NA,TRBJ1-6,TRBV7-2,NA,CASSPTGSPLHF,TGTGCCAGCAGCCCCACAGGATCACCCCTCCACTTT
NA,TRBJ1-2,TRBV20-1,NA,CSAGQHQGGYGYTF,TGCAGTGCTGGACAGCATCAGGGTGGCTATGGCTACACCTTC
NA,TRBJ2-3,TRBV12-3/TRBV12-4,many,CASGLAGTDTQYF,TGTGCCAGTGGCCTAGCAGGCACAGATACGCAGTATTTT
NA,TRBJ2-3,TRBV25-1,many,CASSTGHSTDTQYF,TGTGCCAGCAGTACAGGGCATAGCACAGATACGCAGTATTTT
TRBD1,TRBJ2-1,TRBV6-1,few,CASSGGNEQFF,TGTGCCAGCTCAGGGGGCAATGAGCAGTTCTTC